The rows below give T cell receptor beta chains drawn from one sample of a study of shared clonotypes between healthy human individuals. Assay used: immunoSEQ multiplex PCR; TCRdb lists only in-frame clones, some missing. The table has millions of clones, 85% to 95% seen once. The sequencing sample was made of naive CD4+ T cells from PBMCs. These receptors were obtained from a man aged 18-30 years in good health. Some clones in this sample may be carry-over from other donors' samples. The CDR3 runs from the conserved cysteine through the conserved F or W. The order of the fields is D gene, V gene, clone size, J gene, CDR3 DNA, CDR3 protein. D genes are given only for firm matches. Where a row states a size, it is once, few, many or the class of an expanded clone; other rows omit it.

D gene: .
V gene: TRBV4-1
clone size: .
J gene: TRBJ1-4
CDR3 DNA: TGCGCCAGCAGTTTACAGGGTACTGCAACTAATGAAAAACTGTTTTTT
CDR3 protein: CASSLQGTATNEKLFF

D gene: .
V gene: TRBV4-1
clone size: .
J gene: TRBJ2-3
CDR3 DNA: TGCGCCAGCAGCCAAGATCGCGCGCAGCGGACTAGCACAGATACGCAGTATTTT
CDR3 protein: CASSQDRAQRTSTDTQYF

D gene: .
V gene: TRBV29-1
clone size: .
J gene: TRBJ2-3
CDR3 DNA: TGCAGCGTTGCTGGCCGCCTGGTGGATACGCAGTATTTT
CDR3 protein: CSVAGRLVDTQYF

D gene: .
V gene: TRBV28
clone size: few
J gene: TRBJ1-5
CDR3 DNA: TGTGCCAGCAGTCCCCATACAGGCTTGAATCAGCCCCAGCATTTT
CDR3 protein: CASSPHTGLNQPQHF

D gene: .
V gene: TRBV10-1
clone size: .
J gene: TRBJ2-5
CDR3 DNA: TGCGCCAGCAGTGAGGCAGCAGGACCTGAGACCCAGTACTTC
CDR3 protein: CASSEAAGPETQYF

D gene: .
V gene: TRBV28
clone size: .
J gene: TRBJ2-1
CDR3 DNA: TGTGCCAGCACAGGGGTTAACTACAATGAGCAGTTCTTC
CDR3 protein: CASTGVNYNEQFF

D gene: TRBD2
V gene: TRBV9
clone size: .
J gene: TRBJ2-3
CDR3 DNA: TGTGCCAGCAGCGTTAGCGGGAGGGCCGCAGATACGCAGTATTTT
CDR3 protein: CASSVSGRAADTQYF

D gene: .
V gene: TRBV14
clone size: .
J gene: TRBJ1-5
CDR3 DNA: TGTGCCAGCAGCCAAGATCGGAGCGGAAGCCTTCAGCCCCAGCATTTT
CDR3 protein: CASSQDRSGSLQPQHF

D gene: .
V gene: TRBV7-8
clone size: .
J gene: TRBJ1-5
CDR3 DNA: TGTGCCAGCAGCTTAACGCCATCAGCCCAGCATTTT
CDR3 protein: CASSLTPSAQHF

D gene: .
V gene: TRBV4-1
clone size: .
J gene: TRBJ1-4
CDR3 DNA: TGCGCCAGCAGCCAACCGGGGGCAACTAATGAAAAACTGTTTTTT
CDR3 protein: CASSQPGATNEKLFF

D gene: .
V gene: TRBV7-9
clone size: .
J gene: TRBJ2-3
CDR3 DNA: TGTGCCAGCAGCTTATGGGGCAGGGGCACAGATACGCAGTATTTT
CDR3 protein: CASSLWGRGTDTQYF

D gene: TRBD1
V gene: TRBV28
clone size: .
J gene: TRBJ1-5
CDR3 DNA: TGTGCCAGCAGTTCGCCGGACAGGAGCAATCAGCCCCAGCATTTT
CDR3 protein: CASSSPDRSNQPQHF